Sequencing of this TCR beta chain was carried out in a study of blood T cells in healthy people across ages (dated by TCRdb to about 2015). With regard to the full study: Template switching captured roughly one uniquely barcoded TCR beta cDNA molecule per two T cells in model experiments. The study measured age-related changes in TCR beta repertoire diversity using deep sequencing normalized with unique cDNA molecular identifiers. The donors were divided into four age groups: young (average around 16 years), middle-aged (over 35), aged (around 59) and long-lived (nearly 85). To avoid experimental bias, donors of different ages were spread randomly across the sequencing lanes. For two donors (one aged 18 to 30 and one aged 80 or older), the study analyzed two additional independent replicas of 1 million unique cDNA reads from the same blood draw.

With regard to this clonotype: Its antigen is unknown. The sample holds no much larger clone one base away, and base qualities are not on file.

The roughly 39 donors, aged roughly 6 to 95 years, were systemically healthy Caucasian individuals from Russia. Around 9.9 milliliters of peripheral blood were collected from each donor into EDTA-treated Vacutainer tubes. Ficoll-Paque density-gradient centrifugation was used to isolate PBMCs, with at least 7 million per sample. Trizol reagent was used to extract total RNA from PBMCs, with at least 5.5 micrograms per sample. For every donor, an aliquot of PBMCs went through flow cytometry to measure the percentages of naive CD45RAhigh/CD27high T cells. The library came from 5' RACE. The listed sequencing device is Illumina HiSeq 2500. A second PCR of about 6 to 12 cycles was performed with a sample-barcoded 5' primer and a J-beta primer mix. A unique molecular identifier was introduced onto each TCR beta cDNA molecule by a template-switch 5' adaptor carrying 12 random nucleotides. Each sample yielded at least 3 million CDR3-containing paired-end reads. First-strand cDNA was synthesized from all RNA with the Mint cDNA synthesis kit, primed by a TRBC-specific oligonucleotide. Following uracil-DNA glycosylase treatment, all cDNA underwent a first 18-cycle PCR with the universal primers M1SS and BC2_uni_R. Processing in the source paper ran as follows. For normalization, 1 million high-quality reads, each with a distinct molecular identifier, were randomly selected from each sample. Reads with shared molecular identifiers were discarded instead of being binned into consensus sequences. MiTCR, set to a Q25 quality threshold and the strictest error-elimination algorithm, was used for CDR3 identification, clonotype clustering and error correction. A nonparametric unseen species model with Euler transformation was used to estimate lower-bound total TCR beta diversity. TCRdb redid the processing of the public reads, applying fastp at Q25 and MiXCR, and retained in-frame beta chains. Each CDR3 protein appears once, grouped with its most common genes and DNA. The V and J calls follow TCRdb's processing rather than the paper's. A total of roughly 800,000 distinct CDR3 sequences appear in this sample, around 36% of them only once. About an eighth of the sample rests with the top ten.

Results the study describes overall, beyond this receptor: Bulk unsorted PBMC profiling prevented conclusive comparison of naive and antigen-experienced compartments. Estimates of total diversity based on one million sequenced T cells were regarded as lower bounds and as underestimates. Observed TCR beta diversity per million T cells fell roughly linearly with age, and a significant reduction was already apparent by age roughly 40. Donor CMV infection status was unknown, potentially confounding age-related changes in expanded clonotypes. The long-lived group showed more naive CD4+ T cells, fewer expanded clones and increased TCR diversity than the aged group, suggesting age selection. There was a strong correlation between observed TCR beta diversity and the percentage of naive T cells measured by flow cytometry.

The receptor was derived from a man aged 18 to 30 in good health. The sample was blood.

The CDR3 protein is CATSSRLTGGGGYTF. Read as DNA, the sequence is TGTGCCACCAGCAGCCGTTTGACAGGGGGCGGTGGCTACACCTTC. The chain is made from TRBV15 and TRBJ1-2; TRBD1 matches 10 bases in the middle. As encoded in the germline V gene (reference sequence), CDR1 is LNHNV while CDR2 is YYDKDF. The germline V end is reduced by 3 bases and the J end by 7 bases; junction bases left unmatched: 8. The CDR3 starts with the cysteine, ends with the phenylalanine, and has 15 residues. The DNA shown is the 45-base CDR3, in frame from base 1.